A selection of T cell receptor beta chains follows, all from one sample in a study of blood T cells in healthy people across ages. Each CDR3 protein gets one entry after TCRdb re-called the 5' RACE reads with MiXCR. Here the sample spans 1.4 million or so distinct CDR3 sequences, less than 45% being singletons. Sequenced input: blood. These receptors came from a woman between 18 and 29 years old in good health. CDR3s include the opening cysteine and the closing phenylalanine or tryptophan. Each record gives: CDR3 DNA, CDR3 protein, J gene, clone size, D gene, V gene. D genes are given only for firm matches. A clone size is listed for some rows: how often the clone was seen (once, few, many), or a class if it is expanded.

TGTGCCAGCAGCCGGCAGGGGTTTGCTTTCTTT | CASSRQGFAFF | TRBJ1-1 | few | - | TRBV12-3/TRBV12-4
TGTGCCAGCAGTGATAGCGGGAGATCTTACAATGAGCAGTACTTC | CASSDSGRSYNEQYF | TRBJ2-7 | - | TRBD2 | TRBV2
TGTGCCACCAGCAGAACAGCGGGGGGGTCCTACGAGCAGTACTTC | CATSRTAGGSYEQYF | TRBJ2-7 | - | TRBD2 | TRBV15
TGCGCCAGCAGCAGATCACGGGACACCGGGACAGATACGCAGTATTTT | CASSRSRDTGTDTQYF | TRBJ2-3 | - | - | TRBV4-3
TGTGCCAGCAGCGTAAGGGTCGAGGGCACTGAAGCTTTCTTT | CASSVRVEGTEAFF | TRBJ1-1 | - | - | TRBV9
TGCGCCAGCAGCCAAGAGGGTGACGGGGACAATGAGCAGTTCTTC | CASSQEGDGDNEQFF | TRBJ2-1 | few | - | TRBV4-3
TGTGCCAGCAGCGTTGACCCGAGCTCCTACAATGAGCAGTTCTTC | CASSVDPSSYNEQFF | TRBJ2-1 | few | - | TRBV9
TGCGCCAGCAGCTTGGAGAGGGAAGAGCAGTTCTTC | CASSLEREEQFF | TRBJ2-1 | - | - | TRBV5-1
TGTGCCAGCAGTTTCGGACAGGGGACAGACTATGGCTACACCTTC | CASSFGQGTDYGYTF | TRBJ1-2 | - | TRBD1 | TRBV12-3/TRBV12-4
TGCGCCAGCAGCCAAGTGGGGGCGGTGGCTAACAATGAGCAGTTCTTC | CASSQVGAVANNEQFF | TRBJ2-1 | - | - | TRBV4-3
TGCGCCAGCAGCTTGGCCATATTGCGGGGGGGAACAGATACGCAGTATTTT | CASSLAILRGGTDTQYF | TRBJ2-3 | few | TRBD2 | TRBV5-1
TGTGCCAGCAGCTTGGGTCCGGGGGAGACCTACGAGCAGTACTTC | CASSLGPGETYEQYF | TRBJ2-7 | few | - | TRBV5-5
TGTGCCAGCAGCGTAGACGGAGGGGGGGAGACCCAGTACTTC | CASSVDGGGETQYF | TRBJ2-5 | - | - | TRBV9
TGTGCCAGCACCAGTCCCGGGACAGGGAACTATGGCTACACCTTC | CASTSPGTGNYGYTF | TRBJ1-2 | few | TRBD1 | TRBV12-3/TRBV12-4
TGTGCCACCAGTGATCAAACTAGAGGGGGACAAGAGTCCCAGTACTTC | CATSDQTRGGQESQYF | TRBJ2-7 | once | - | TRBV24-1
TGTGCCAGCAGCCCTCTAGGACTAGCGGGGAACCAAGAGACCCAGTACTTC | CASSPLGLAGNQETQYF | TRBJ2-5 | few | TRBD2 | TRBV3-1
TGTGCCAGCAGTTACTCGAATCAGGGAACAACTGAAGCTTTCTTT | CASSYSNQGTTEAFF | TRBJ1-1 | - | - | TRBV6-5
TGTGCCAGCAGTGATGGCGGGGCCTACAATGAGCAGTTCTTC | CASSDGGAYNEQFF | TRBJ2-1 | - | - | TRBV7-9
TGTGCCTGCAGCCGGACAGGGGGGAACTATGGCTACACCTTC | CACSRTGGNYGYTF | TRBJ1-2 | - | TRBD1 | TRBV7-2
TGTGCCAGCAGCCCAGAAGCCGCTCTGGGGATTTTGGGCTCCTACAATGAGCAGTTCTTC | CASSPEAALGILGSYNEQFF | TRBJ2-1 | - | - | TRBV4-2
TGTGCCAGCAGTGAAACATCGGCTAAGAATTCACCCCTCCACTTT | CASSETSAKNSPLHF | TRBJ1-6 | few | - | TRBV6-1
TGTGCCAGCAGCCAAGCGACGTTAAGGACCCAGTACTTC | CASSQATLRTQYF | TRBJ2-5 | - | - | TRBV3-1